This T cell receptor beta chain was observed in a study of cytomegalovirus exposure and HLA in healthy donors. A multiplex PCR was run with 60 Vbeta primers and 13 Jbeta primers. The repertoire was sequenced with immunoSEQ multiplex PCR; TCRdb's copy has only in-frame clones and lacks some. The profile shows under 150,000 clones, over 70% of them singletons. Whole-study findings and limits: Presence/absence analyses assumed roughly uniform sequencing depth across donors, which may not hold.

For this clone: Its antigen is unknown.

With 4 bases clipped from V and 2 bases from J, the junction kept 9 bases outside the gene matches. This CDR3 comprises 16 residues. The germline gives CDR1 SGHKS, CDR2 YYEKEE (reference sequence). Sequencing used PBMCs. This sequence originates from a woman aged 35 to 49 in good health and CMV-seropositive. This sequence joins TRBV5-5 and TRBJ1-5, with 7 bases identical to TRBD1. In DNA, the CDR3 is TGTGCCAGCAGCCCCACCCCCGGACAGGGCAATCAGCCCCAGCATTTT. It encodes CASSPTPGQGNQPQHF.